These 27 T cell receptor beta chains were all obtained from the same sample, sequenced in a study of T-cell reconstitution after alpha-beta-depleted transplantation in children. Preparing the TCRbeta library involved the use of unique molecular identifiers. Via MiXCR, TCRdb re-called the PCR reads, giving one row per CDR3 protein. The sample holds almost 400,000 distinct CDR3 sequences, approximately 20% seen once. The input for sequencing was PBMCs from the stem cell graft donor, taken from the stem cell graft. These receptors all stem from a human donor who donated a stem cell graft to a child with acute myeloid leukemia.

V gene TRBV15 combines with J gene TRBJ2-1, with 14 positions matching TRBD2. The CDR3 totals 19 residues. Losses at the gene ends were 3 bases for V and 2 bases for J; bases not matched to a gene: 9. Looked up from germline, CDR1 is LNHNV and CDR2 is YYDKDF (reference sequence). The CDR3 coding sequence is TGTGCCACCAGCAGGCCGGGACTAGCGGGAGATGTCACCTACAATGAGCAGTTCTTC. It yields the protein CATSRPGLAGDVTYNEQFF.

CDR3 sequence: CASSLGRTGDTEAFF. The CDR3 DNA reads TGCGCCAGCAGCTTGGGTCGGACAGGGGACACTGAAGCTTTCTTT. The gene calls are TRBV5-1 and TRBJ1-1; 9 bases are shared with TRBD1. Trimming cost V 0 bases and J 3 bases; bases outside gene matches: 3. The CDR3 consists of 15 residues. Germline V gives CDR1 SGHRS, CDR2 YFSETQ.

Turning to this clonotype: A much larger clone lies one base from this, so it may be a read error. The rearrangement uses TRBV20-1 and TRBJ2-7, with TRBD2 matching over 13 bases. The CDR3 is 20 amino acids. In germline, CDR1 is DFQATT, CDR2 SNEGSKA (reference sequence). In DNA, the CDR3 is TGCTGTGCTAGTCGGACAGCTGTACCGGGACTAGCGGGATCCCCCTACGAGCAGTACTTC. Amino acids: CCASRTAVPGLAGSPYEQYF.

This clonotype was counted once. The junction does not match germline at one end; this may be a read error. The chain uses TRBV4-3 and TRBJ2-1, with D perhaps being TRBD1 or TRBD2 (5 bases each). Germline V CDR1 and CDR2: LGHNA, YSLEER. This CDR3 region has 16 residues. CDR3 in DNA: TGCGTCAGCAGCCAAGATGGCGACCCTGGGGGCAATGAGCAGTTCTTC. It encodes CVSSQDGDPGGNEQFF.

The V and J genes are TRBV7-9 and TRBJ1-4, with D maybe TRBD1 (5 bases). V shed 5 bases and J shed 4 bases, with 14 bases lying between them. Looked up from germline, CDR1 is SEHNR and CDR2 is FQNEAQ (reference sequence). The CDR3 sequence is 15 residues long. The CDR3: CASSRGGRDNEKLFF. Here the CDR3 DNA reads TGTGCCAGCAGCCGGGGGGGACGTGATAATGAAAAACTGTTTTTT.

This sequence joins TRBV7-9 and TRBJ2-7; 14 bases agree with TRBD2. The V gene's germline CDR1 is SEHNR and CDR2 FQNEAQ (reference sequence). The CDR3 contains 16 residues. Unmatched junction bases numbered 2, after V lost 4 bases and J lost 0 bases. DNA for the CDR3: TGTGCCAGCAGCTCGGGACTAGCGGGGGACTCCTACGAGCAGTACTTC. This codes for CASSSGLAGDSYEQYF.

The V and J genes are TRBV4-3 and TRBJ2-5; TRBD1 agrees at 8 bases. V gave up 4 bases and J gave up 5 bases; unmatched junction bases: 15. The CDR3 contains 17 residues. CDR1 LGHNA and CDR2 YSLEER come from the germline V gene. The CDR3 here is CASSPSRSQGAGETQYF. CDR3 nucleotide sequence: TGCGCCAGCAGCCCCAGTCGGTCTCAGGGGGCCGGGGAGACCCAGTACTTC.

This clonotype was observed many times. The gene calls are TRBV4-1 and TRBJ2-7; TRBD2 matches 8 bases. The CDR3 loop spans 15 amino acids. Per germline, CDR1 MGHRA and CDR2 YSYEKL. Trimming removed 4 bases from V and 5 bases from J; junction bases left unmatched: 10. The CDR3 DNA follows: TGCGCCAGCAGCCGGCAAGCGGGAGATCGGAACGAGCAGTACTTC. Translating gives CASSRQAGDRNEQYF.

The J gene is TRBJ1-1, the V gene TRBV12-3 or TRBV12-4; D remains unclear. CDR3 size: 15 residues. V lost 5 bases to trimming and J lost 5 bases, with 18 bases between them. The DNA for the CDR3 is TGTGCCAGCAGTCTCGAATCTCGGAAAGGAACTGAAGCTTTCTTT. Translating gives CASSLESRKGTEAFF.

The chain carries TRBV10-1 and TRBJ2-3; D is undetermined. Trimming pared 6 bases from V and 2 bases from J, leaving 15 bases between. This CDR3 region has 15 residues. CDR1 WNHNN and CDR2 SYGVQD come from the germline V gene (reference sequence). CDR3 loop: CASSGTGPDTDTQYF. The CDR3, as DNA: TGCGCCAGCAGCGGTACCGGGCCCGACACAGATACGCAGTATTTT.

Comment on this clonotype: Its ends do not fully match the called genes, so a read error is possible. V gene TRBV20-1 combines with J gene TRBJ2-1, with 7 bases aligning to TRBD2. Per the germline V gene, CDR1 is DFQATT and CDR2 is SNEGSKA (reference sequence). CDR3 length: 15 amino acids. The CDR3 protein is CCARDRSRREGEQFF. CDR3 nucleotides: TGCTGTGCTAGAGATAGGTCACGCAGGGAGGGTGAGCAGTTCTTC.

V gene TRBV4-3 combines with J gene TRBJ2-1; TRBD1 might be the D (5 bases). Germline V CDR1 and CDR2: LGHNA, YSLEER. CDR3 size: 16 residues. Trimming removed 5 bases from V and 0 bases from J, with 14 bases in between. The CDR3 protein is CASSYAQGSSYNEQFF. In DNA, the CDR3 is TGCGCCAGCAGCTACGCGCAGGGAAGCTCCTACAATGAGCAGTTCTTC.

The V and J genes are TRBV3-1 and TRBJ2-6, with no clear D. The CDR3 runs to 17 residues. V was pared by 2 bases and J by 0 bases, with 11 bases between. Germline V CDR1 and CDR2: LGHDT, YNNKEL (reference sequence). The CDR3 DNA follows: TGTGCCAGCAGCCAACGGACCGGAGCCTCTGGGGCCAACGTCCTGACTTTC. This gives the protein CASSQRTGASGANVLTF.

The chain employs TRBV29-1 and TRBJ1-1, with TRBD1 matching over 8 bases. J gave up 4 bases and V 3 bases, and 7 bases lay outside the gene matches. Germline V gene lookup returns CDR1 SQVTM and CDR2 ANQGSEA. This CDR3 has 14 amino acids. The CDR3 is CSVEPRQGLTEAFF. For the CDR3, the DNA is TGCAGCGTTGAGCCAAGACAGGGGCTCACTGAAGCTTTCTTT.

This clonotype has a handful of counts. V gene TRBV7-2 combines with J gene TRBJ2-7; D is perhaps TRBD2 (5 bases). V lost 5 bases and J 4 bases, leaving 12 bases between the germline ends. Germline CDR1 SGHTA, CDR2 FQGNSA. This CDR3 contains 13 residues. The chain's CDR3 is CASSPRGPYEQYF. CDR3 nucleotides: TGTGCCAGCAGCCCCCGGGGTCCATACGAGCAGTACTTC.

This clonotype was seen a few times. This chain connects TRBV29-1 to TRBJ2-5; no definite D call. Trimming cost V 6 bases and J 4 bases, with 9 bases left between them. Germline V gives CDR1 SQVTM, CDR2 ANQGSEA. CDR3 length: 11 residues. The CDR3 sequence: CSVYLGETQYF. Written as DNA, the CDR3 is TGCAGCGTCTACCTGGGAGAGACCCAGTACTTC.

The rearrangement joins TRBV4-1 to TRBJ1-4; D perhaps matches TRBD1 (5 bases). This CDR3 contains 18 residues. In germline, CDR1 is MGHRA, CDR2 YSYEKL. V was clipped by 1 base and J by 1 base, with 16 bases between them. The CDR3 protein is CASSQGTLLRGTNEKLFF. In nucleotides, the CDR3 is TGCGCCAGCAGCCAAGGGACACTCTTGCGTGGAACTAATGAAAAACTGTTTTTT.

The chain carries TRBV4-3 and TRBJ2-7, with TRBD1 as a possible D gene (6 bases). CDR1 is LGHNA and CDR2 is YSLEER in the germline V gene. This CDR3 has 16 residues. V was pared by 3 bases and J by 3 bases, with 18 bases between. CDR3 loop: CASSQERSTGNYEQYF. CDR3 sequence (DNA): TGCGCCAGCAGCCAGGAACGATCGACAGGCAACTACGAGCAGTACTTC.

The chain has TRBV2 and TRBJ1-1; no clear D. This CDR3 spans 12 amino acids. The V gene's germline CDR1 is SNHLY and CDR2 FYNNEI. The ends were cut back, 7 bases at V and 7 bases at J, with 13 bases in the middle. The CDR3 DNA reads TGTGCCAGCACTCCGACAAAGGTTGAAGCTTTCTTT. Translating it yields CASTPTKVEAFF.

J is TRBJ2-1 and V is TRBV3-1; the match to TRBD2 covers 8 bases. In germline, CDR1 is LGHDT, CDR2 YNNKEL (reference sequence). The CDR3 totals 16 residues. The ends lost 4 bases at V and 1 base at J; junction bases unmatched: 6. This chain's CDR3 is CASSPYSGISYNEQFF. CDR3 nucleotide sequence: TGTGCCAGCAGCCCCTATAGCGGGATTTCCTACAATGAGCAGTTCTTC.

This clonotype was observed a handful of times. The J gene is TRBJ2-5, the V gene TRBV5-1; D is perhaps TRBD1 or TRBD2 (5 bases each). Between the trimmed V and J ends, which lost 0 bases and 4 bases, there was a span of 16 bases. Germline V gene lookup returns CDR1 SGHRS and CDR2 YFSETQ. This CDR3 has 16 amino acids. The CDR3 DNA reads TGCGCCAGCAGCTTGGCCGCAGGGACGTTAGGAGAGACCCAGTACTTC. It is translated as CASSLAAGTLGETQYF.

This clonotype occurred a few times. The chain uses TRBV25-1 and TRBJ2-7, with 7 bases matching TRBD1. The ends lost 11 bases at V and 1 base at J; junction bases unmatched: 2. Germline CDR1 MGHDK, CDR2 SYGVNS. The CDR3 has 11 amino acids. The CDR3 sequence is CASGQSYEQYF. CDR3 DNA sequence: TGTGCCTCGGGACAGTCCTACGAGCAGTACTTC.

This clonotype was seen more than once but under ten times. This chain uses TRBV24-1 with TRBJ2-4, with a weak D call TRBD1 (6 bases). The V gene lost 4 bases and the J gene lost 7 bases, with 10 bases spanning the gap. The CDR3 is 13 amino acids. Germline lookup yields CDR1 KGHDR and CDR2 SFDVKD. The CDR3 DNA sequence: TGTGCCACCAGTGACAACACAGGGAACATTCAGTACTTC. Its protein product is CATSDNTGNIQYF.

This clonotype was counted at least ten times. The rearrangement uses TRBV12-3 or TRBV12-4 and TRBJ2-7, with D perhaps being TRBD1 or TRBD2 (5 bases each). The V end lost 5 bases, the J end lost 0 bases, and 11 bases lay between the germline ends. The CDR3 totals 14 residues. Written as DNA, the CDR3 is TGTGCCAGCAGTCTCGGGGACCTCTCCTACGAGCAGTACTTC. This gives the protein CASSLGDLSYEQYF.

This clonotype was observed a handful of times. The chain combines TRBV12-3 or TRBV12-4 with TRBJ1-4, with D perhaps matching TRBD1 (5 bases). There are 17 residues in the CDR3. V was cut by 6 bases and J by 0 bases, with 17 bases left in between. CDR3 nucleotide sequence: TGTGCCAGCAGCGCAGGGTTGGGTTCGGCAACTAATGAAAAACTGTTTTTT. Amino acid sequence: CASSAGLGSATNEKLFF.

The chain carries TRBV20-1 and TRBJ2-1; the match to TRBD2 covers 10 bases. CDR3 length: 17 residues. The germline CDR1 and CDR2 sequences are DFQATT and SNEGSKA (reference sequence). Germline trimming cut 3 bases from V and 1 base from J; bases unmatched to any gene: 9. This CDR3 reads CSARALAGFASYNEQFF. The CDR3 DNA is TGCAGTGCTAGGGCACTAGCGGGATTCGCATCCTACAATGAGCAGTTCTTC.

This clonotype was counted only a few times. This chain uses TRBV7-8 with TRBJ2-1; 8 bases line up with TRBD1. The CDR3 runs 17 residues. CDR1 and CDR2 (germline): SGHVS, FQNEAQ. J was trimmed by 5 bases and V by 2 bases; bases with no gene match: 11. The CDR3 DNA follows: TGTGCCAGCAGCTTAAGGGGACAGGCGAAGGAGAACAATGAGCAGTTCTTC. The encoded protein is CASSLRGQAKENNEQFF. Based on the CDR3 plus reference TRBV7-8 and TRBJ2-1, the full variable domain is GAGVSQSPRYKVAKRGQDVALRCDPISGHVSLFWYQQALGQGPEFLTYFQNEAQLDKSGLPSDRFFAERPEGSVSTLKIQRTQQEDSAVYLCASSLRGQAKENNEQFFGPGTRLTVL.